Given below is one TCR beta chain in context. Its binding antigen is unknown. It has no much larger one-base neighbor in the sample; base qualities were not kept. The entry originates in a study of shared clonotypes between healthy human individuals (dated by TCRdb to the early 2020s). Describing the broader study: A few men and a couple of women, aged 18 to 49 years, made up the cohort. For each donor, CD4 naive and CD4 memory were each run on three plates, CD8 naive on two plates, and CD8 memory on one plate. To increase sequencing depth and limit assay-specific biases, TCR repertoire library preparation and sequencing were carried out by different laboratories using diverse techniques. Per donor, leukapheresis produced somewhere between about 0.94 and 9.5 billion PBMCs. To estimate repertoire size and how much clonotypes are shared between individuals, the study performed deep sequencing of blood TCR repertoires from a few healthy adults.

Reading the germline V gene gives CDR1 SGHRS and CDR2 YFSETQ. V and J are trimmed by 4 bases and 4 bases, and the gene matches miss 10 bases of the junction. The CDR3 numbers 16 residues from cysteine through phenylalanine. The sequence is cut down to CDR3 DNA, 48 bases in frame from base 1. Here is what the overall study found, with its caveats: Rarefaction of sorted-subset datasets indicated incomplete sequencing despite the large sequencing depth. Pairwise subsampling indicated that sequencing depth was expected to affect the degree of clonotype sharing among donors. Across several donors, approximately 5% of naive CD4, 3% to 4% of naive CD8, 2% to 2.5% of memory CD4, and approximately 0.42% of memory CD8 clonotypes were shared. Naive subsets generally had larger estimated clonotype richness than memory subsets did. Because the study included only a small number of donors, the genetic and exposure-history diversity represented was limited. Sampling was restricted to blood, and TCR repertoires in tissue are likely to differ from TCR repertoires in blood. Clonotypes shared by all four sorted-subset donors showed higher generation probabilities than non-shared clonotypes.

Donors were healthy HIV-negative adults with no recently reported acute infections or vaccinations. All donors were Caucasian adults living in Nashville, Tennessee, USA. CD4+ T cells were enriched by magnetic negative selection; naive cells were then positively selected on CD45RA, and the negative fraction formed the memory subset. Blood was collected by leukapheresis, and PBMCs were isolated by Ficoll-Histopaque density gradient centrifugation and then cryopreserved in liquid nitrogen vapor phase. Analytical flow cytometry was used to check the purity and quantity of every magnetically sorted T cell population. Genomic DNA was isolated from every sorted fraction and measured by UV absorbance on a Nanodrop 2000c. Using the deep immunoSEQ assay, TCR CDR3 regions were amplified from genomic DNA by multiplex PCR. For each cell subset, the extracted genomic DNA was distributed evenly across all wells of several immunoSEQ 96-well plates, and each plate served as one replicate. For sorted subsets, approximately 190 ng genomic DNA, equal to about 30,000 T cell genomes, was loaded into each replicate PCR. Purified libraries were measured with a Qubit 3.0 fluorometer, size-checked on a Bioanalyzer 2100, and measured again with the KAPA Library Quantification kit. Every immunoSEQ 96-well plate was sequenced on a separate single-read 150-cycle Illumina NextSeq 550 flow cell. For the original study's pipeline: Because the immunoSEQ output included only junctional sequences and no quality scores, the filtering could not be the same as the filtering used for full-length reads. To assign V/J genes and CDR3, sequences were annotated against IMGT germline references using PyIR, a Python wrapper for IgBLAST v1.9. Reads were removed for weak V/J assignments (E-value above 1e-6), missing CDR3, stop codons, out-of-frame junctions, or ambiguous translated residues. V3J clonotypes were defined as sequences sharing an identical inferred V gene, J gene, and CDR3 amino acid sequence. The percentage overlap between two repertoires was calculated by dividing the number of shared unique clonotypes by the size of the smaller repertoire. RTK rarefaction, the Chao1 estimator, and Recon v2.1 estimates of unobserved clonotypes were used to assess repertoire richness. Generation probabilities were computed with OLGA for all TCRbeta clonotypes obtained by the gDNA method from a handful of donors. TCRdb carries this immuneACCESS record with in-frame sequences only. Its versions omit some clonotypes, under half of them owing to an unresolved V gene in the studies checked, with the rest unexplained. The D gene and trimming were derived from the DNA, and the V and J assignments and clone size from that table. This sample has roughly 2.2 million clones in its table, and 92% of those were observed once. The ten most abundant clones make up around 0.38% of the sample.

Here the chain combines TRBV5-1 and TRBJ2-1; 8 middle bases align to TRBD1. Input material: naive CD4+ T cells from PBMCs. Read against the paper, the sample's cell subset or site label means: CD45RA+ positively selected. The TCR originated in a man between 18 and 29 years old in good health. Some clones in this sample may be carry-over from other donors' samples. The DNA sequence is given as TGCGCCAGCAGCAACGGGACAGGCAGGAGTTACAATGAGCAGTTCTTC. It specifies CASSNGTGRSYNEQFF. With the portions outside the CDR3 filled from the reference TRBV5-1 and TRBJ2-1 genes, the complete variable region becomes KAGVTQTPRYLIKTRGQQVTLSCSPISGHRSVSWYQQTPGQGLQFLFEYFSETQRNKGNFPGRFSGRQFSNSRSEMNVSTLELGDSALYLCASSNGTGRSYNEQFFGPGTRLTVL.